These T cell receptor beta chains were read from a single sample in a study of a mutant IDH1 vaccine in newly diagnosed glioma. Method: immunoSEQ multiplex PCR; TCRdb's copy keeps in-frame clones and lacks some. There are tens of thousands of clones in the sample; 75% to 90% occur only once, and over 1.5% lies in the top ten. Which antigens these TCRs recognize remains unknown. Specimen: PBMCs, collected from a glioma patient whose treatment included an IDH1 peptide vaccine. The receptor set was obtained from a man aged 35 to 55 with glioma. CDR3s leave out the opening cysteine and the closing phenylalanine or tryptophan. A D gene is named only where the DNA matches it firmly. Some rows have no size entry. The others give once, few or many, or a class for an expanded clone.

D gene	clone size	V gene	J gene	CDR3 protein
-	-	TRBV9	TRBJ1-1	ASSPKLLKNTEAF
TRBD2	-	TRBV7-2	TRBJ2-1	ASSRSGLTYNEQF
-	-	TRBV19	TRBJ2-1	ASTLTGTISSGEQF
-	-	TRBV7-2	TRBJ1-2	ASSLATATNINGYT
TRBD2	-	TRBV7-7	TRBJ2-2	ASSRGTSSGILTGELF
TRBD1	-	TRBV6-5	TRBJ2-5	ASSYETGAETQY
-	-	TRBV19	TRBJ1-3	ASSSWDAGNTIY
-	-	TRBV4-3	TRBJ2-5	ASSPGWTQETQY
-	-	TRBV6-5	TRBJ2-1	AATGYNEQF
-	-	TRBV5-1	TRBJ2-2	ASSLSLASTGELF
TRBD1	-	TRBV6-5	TRBJ2-2	ASSSTGGNTGELF
-	-	TRBV7-8	TRBJ2-3	ASRGRGTDTQY
TRBD1	-	TRBV29-1	TRBJ2-7	SVGYRGPYEQY
TRBD1	-	TRBV4-2	TRBJ1-2	ASSQDGPGQGFYGYT
-	-	TRBV5-4	TRBJ1-1	ASSFPRGNTEAF
-	-	TRBV5-1	TRBJ2-1	ASTPLTGAYNEQF
-	-	TRBV5-1	TRBJ2-1	ATKRGGYNEQF
-	-	TRBV19	TRBJ1-2	ASSYSGRNGYT
-	-	TRBV7-6	TRBJ2-1	ASSFQQGDEQF
-	-	TRBV18	TRBJ1-3	ASSPLGGAPSSGNTIY
TRBD2	-	TRBV5-1	TRBJ2-5	ASSTGLAGGTETQY
-	-	TRBV19	TRBJ1-2	ASTLESNYGYT
TRBD1	-	TRBV11-1	TRBJ1-2	ASSVRQGVNYGYT
TRBD2	-	TRBV7-2	TRBJ2-7	ASSPWGGGSYEQY
-	once	TRBV9	TRBJ1-3	ASSPREGGRNTIY
-	-	TRBV27	TRBJ1-4	ASRGGRVDGEKLF
-	-	TRBV20-1	TRBJ2-5	SAGEQY